Below, one T cell receptor beta chain is given with its context. This sample is part of a study of T cell changes during pregnancy in multiple sclerosis. The table came from immunoSEQ multiplex PCR; TCRdb's copy has only in-frame clones and leaves some out. The data contain more than 40,000 clones, about nine tenths of them seen just once; the ten biggest clones take up over 1.2%. Trimming removed 1 base from V and 2 bases from J; junction bases left unmatched: 3. Germline CDR1 reads LNHNV; CDR2 reads YYDKDF (reference sequence). The CDR3 totals 15 residues. The chain combines TRBV15 with TRBJ2-7, with 9 nucleotides matching TRBD2. The specimen was peripheral blood, collected in the first trimester of pregnancy. The source of this sequence is a female donor in good health, enrolled as a control in a pregnancy study. CDR3 amino acids: CATSRVGTSTYEQYF. CDR3 bases: TGTGCCACCAGCAGAGTCGGGACTAGCACCTACGAGCAGTACTTC.